This T cell receptor (beta chain) was obtained from a study of cytomegalovirus exposure and HLA in healthy donors. Whole-study context: From HLA-typed donors, an early data release held roughly 80 million unique TCRs.

The study ran its PCR with 60 Vbeta and 13 Jbeta primers. Assay: immunoSEQ multiplex PCR; the TCRdb copy retains only in-frame clones and omits some. This table has more than 200,000 clones, around 70% appearing once. In its sample, this clone was seen a few times. Its antigen is not identified. Per the germline V gene, CDR1 is SQVTM and CDR2 is ANQGSEA. V lost 6 bases to trimming and J lost 2 bases, with 13 bases between them. The CDR3 consists of 13 residues. General observations from the study: Among the most significant clusters, several appeared linked to common viral pathogens in a later analysis. The authors later linked a missense DCLRE1C variant to TCR beta V- and J-gene trimming.

Sequencing was performed on PBMCs. The V call is TRBV29-1, the J call TRBJ2-5; TRBD1 might be the D (6 bases). The sequence came from a man in his forties in good health and CMV-seropositive. This CDR3 is CSVQGLGQETQYF. For the CDR3, the DNA is TGCAGCGTACAGGGTTTGGGACAAGAGACCCAGTACTTC.